Shown below are 11 T cell receptor beta chains from a single sample sequenced in a study of shared clonotypes between healthy human individuals. TCRdb's table, derived via immunoSEQ multiplex PCR, lists solely in-frame clones and lacks some. This sample carries hundreds of thousands of clones, roughly 96% of them seen once, and the ten largest clones take less than 0.12%. Naive CD8 cells lacked CD45RO, underwent positive selection for CCR7 and left out terminally differentiated effector memory CD45RA+ cells. Material: naive CD8+ T cells sorted from blood. All receptors come from a woman between 25 and 40 years old in good health.

This clone was detected only once. The CDR3 DNA reads as TGTGCCAGCAGCGAAGCCGGGACAGGGTTCAGTGAAGCTTTCTTT. This translates into CASSEAGTGFSEAFF. The rearrangement joins TRBV7-8 to TRBJ1-1; TRBD1 matches 9 bases. CDR1 and CDR2 (germline): SGHVS, FQNEAQ. The trim removed 5 bases at V and 7 bases at J, leaving 11 bases unmatched. There are 15 residues in the CDR3.

The rearrangement joins TRBV7-9 to TRBJ2-1; TRBD2 agrees at 8 bases. CDR3 length: 14 amino acids. The V gene end was trimmed by 2 bases and the J gene end by 5 bases; junction bases not matched to a gene: 2. Per germline, CDR1 SEHNR and CDR2 FQNEAQ (reference sequence). CDR3 residues: CASSLTSGHNEQFF. The CDR3 region has the DNA TGTGCCAGCAGCTTAACTAGCGGTCACAATGAGCAGTTCTTC.

The table lists this clone with a few counts. The chain combines TRBV11-2 with TRBJ2-7; the match to TRBD2 covers 7 bases. V lost 5 bases and J lost 0; bases outside the gene matches: 4. The CDR3 covers 14 residues. Per germline, CDR1 SGHAT and CDR2 FQNNGV. CDR3 sequence: CASSGSGTSYEQYF. Written as DNA, the CDR3 is TGTGCCAGCAGCGGGAGCGGGACCTCCTACGAGCAGTACTTC.

V usage is TRBV9 and J usage is TRBJ1-1; the D gene is possibly TRBD1 (5 bases). V was trimmed by 3 bases and J by 3 bases, leaving 15 bases between them. There are 15 residues in the CDR3. Germline-derived CDR1 and CDR2 are SGDLS and YYNGEE. Here the CDR3 reads CASSARQYPDTEAFF. The CDR3 DNA follows: TGTGCCAGCAGCGCTAGACAGTACCCAGACACTGAAGCTTTCTTT.

The V call is TRBV6-5, the J call TRBJ2-1, with D unclear. The CDR3 has 13 amino acids. Trimming stripped 5 bases from V and 5 bases from J, with 10 bases between. Germline CDR1 is MNHEY and CDR2 is SVGAGI. The CDR3 sequence: CASSPNRHNEQFF. The CDR3 coding sequence is TGTGCCAGCAGTCCGAACCGTCACAATGAGCAGTTCTTC.

The genes are TRBV2 and TRBJ1-5, with D possibly matching TRBD1 (5 bases). Trimming cost V 4 bases and J 2 bases, with 18 bases left between them. In germline, CDR1 is SNHLY, CDR2 FYNNEI. CDR3 length: 17 amino acids. DNA of the CDR3: TGTGCCAGCAGTGGGGATGTCTTTGGGGGGGGCAATCAGCCCCAGCATTTT. Its translation: CASSGDVFGGGNQPQHF.

The rearrangement uses TRBV28 and TRBJ2-7, with a possible D match to TRBD2 (6 bases). Germline V gives CDR1 MDHEN, CDR2 SYDVKM. V was trimmed by 3 bases and J by 3 bases, leaving 12 bases between them. CDR3 length: 14 amino acids. The CDR3 DNA reads as TGTGCCAGCAGTTTTATAGCGGCGTACTACGAGCAGTACTTC. Its translation: CASSFIAAYYEQYF.

The chain combines TRBV7-9 with TRBJ2-1, with 14 bases identical to TRBD2. The CDR3 loop spans 17 amino acids. The junction had 3 bases not matched to a gene; V was cut back by 3 bases and J by 2 bases. CDR1 and CDR2 from the germline V gene are SEHNR and FQNEAQ (reference sequence). The CDR3 sequence: CASSFRLAGGPYNEQFF. DNA for the CDR3: TGTGCCAGCAGCTTCCGACTAGCGGGAGGGCCCTACAATGAGCAGTTCTTC.

The CDR3 nucleotides read TGTGCCAGCAGTCCCGGGGTGGGGCTCTTATATGGCTACACCTTC. This gives the protein CASSPGVGLLYGYTF. The V and J genes are TRBV11-2 and TRBJ1-2, with a weak D call TRBD1 (5 bases). In germline, CDR1 is SGHAT, CDR2 FQNNGV. This CDR3 comprises 15 residues. V dropped 6 bases and J dropped 5 bases, with 19 bases sitting between them.

The table lists this clone with a count of one. The gene calls are TRBV7-8 and TRBJ2-5; the match to TRBD2 covers 13 bases. The trim removed 6 bases at V and 1 base at J, leaving 5 bases unmatched. This CDR3 has 16 residues. From germline, CDR1 is SGHVS and CDR2 FQNEAQ. CDR3 nucleotide sequence: TGTGCCAGCAGTGGACTAGCGGGAGACCTCCAAGAGACCCAGTACTTC. Translation gives CASSGLAGDLQETQYF.

This clone was seen a single time. The CDR3, as DNA: TGTGCCAGCAGCTTTGACCAGACAGATTACTATGGCTACACCTTC. As protein: CASSFDQTDYYGYTF. This chain links TRBV11-2 with TRBJ1-2; the D gene is possibly TRBD1 (5 bases). V gave up 3 bases and J gave up 3 bases, with 14 bases separating them. Per the germline V gene, CDR1 is SGHAT and CDR2 is FQNNGV. This CDR3 has 15 residues.